The 30 T cell receptor beta chains below all came from one sample that was sequenced in a study of CD8 T cells in Susac syndrome. Random hexamers served to reverse transcribe about 0.5 to 1 ug RNA. TCRdb re-called the immunoSEQ multiplex PCR reads through MiXCR, storing one row per CDR3 protein. This table holds more than 200,000 distinct CDR3 sequences, less than 95% found once. Sequences were obtained from CD4+ T cells from PBMCs. All receptors derive from a human donor with Susac syndrome.

This sequence joins TRBV30 and TRBJ2-2; no clear D gene. Deletions cut 0 bases from V and 1 base from J, with 6 bases between. Looked up from germline, CDR1 is GTSNPN and CDR2 is SVGIG (reference sequence). The CDR3 is made up of 14 amino acids. The CDR3 protein is CAWSVTMNTGELFF. Written as DNA, the CDR3 is TGTGCCTGGAGTGTAACCATGAACACCGGGGAGCTGTTTTTT.

This chain uses TRBV20-1 with TRBJ2-2; 10 nucleotides align to TRBD1. V shed 6 bases, J shed 7 bases, and the junction held 8 bases outside the gene matches. The CDR3 has 14 amino acids. The germline gives CDR1 DFQATT, CDR2 SNEGSKA (reference sequence). CDR3 sequence reads: CSAPGQGYVGELFF. DNA for the CDR3: TGCAGTGCCCCGGGACAGGGGTATGTCGGGGAGCTGTTTTTT.

V is TRBV10-3 and J is TRBJ2-3; TRBD2 matches at 11 bases. This CDR3 has 14 residues. V trimming: 11 bases; J trimming: 6 bases; junction bases outside the gene matches: 10. Germline assignment: CDR1 ENHRY and CDR2 SYGVKD. The CDR3 sequence: CASQLAGVEDTQYF. The DNA of the CDR3 is TGTGCCTCCCAACTAGCGGGGGTGGAGGATACGCAGTATTTT.

This chain connects TRBV4-3 to TRBJ2-7; TRBD1 might be the D (5 bases). The CDR3 contains 19 residues. V dropped 1 base and J dropped 1 base, with 23 bases sitting between them. Germline V lookup: CDR1 LGHNA, CDR2 YSLEER. The DNA of the CDR3 is TGCGCCAGCAGCCAAGGCAGAGGACATTCCCCAGACGGTTCCTACGAGCAGTACTTC. Amino acid sequence: CASSQGRGHSPDGSYEQYF.

About this clonotype itself: One end of the junction does not line up with germline, which may come from a read error. V gene TRBV7-7 combines with J gene TRBJ2-3, with 8 bases that match TRBD2. Germline CDR1 SSHAT, CDR2 FNYEAQ (reference sequence). CDR3 length equals 14 residues. Here the CDR3 DNA reads TGTGCTAGCAGCGATGAGCCGGGGGGGGTGGCGCAGTATTTT. Its translation: CASSDEPGGVAQYF.

The rearrangement links TRBV30 to TRBJ2-5; 11 bases are shared with TRBD2. The V gene's germline CDR1 is GTSNPN and CDR2 SVGIG (reference sequence). The CDR3 length is 19 residues. Germline trimming cut 0 bases from V and 1 base from J; bases unmatched to any gene: 13. CDR3 loop: CAWSVFGASGGQLQETQYF. DNA of the CDR3: TGTGCCTGGAGTGTATTTGGGGCTAGCGGGGGGCAACTCCAAGAGACCCAGTACTTC.

A note on this clonotype: One end of the junction is discordant with germline, which a read error may explain. The J gene is TRBJ1-4, the V gene TRBV13; 7 bases agree with TRBD1. The CDR3 is made up of 14 amino acids. Germline CDR1 is PRHDT and CDR2 is FYEKMQ (reference sequence). CDR3 protein: CASSLGTEDEKLFF. DNA for the CDR3: TGTGCCAGCAGCCTAGGGACAGAGGATGAAAAACTGTTTTTT.

The chain links TRBV5-8 to TRBJ2-7, with 8 bases lining up with TRBD1. The CDR3 consists of 15 residues. CDR1 is SGHTS and CDR2 is YDEGEE in the germline V gene. The junction had 9 bases not matched to a gene; V was cut back by 0 bases and J by 7 bases. This CDR3 reads CASSLGRGRLGEQYF. In DNA form, the CDR3 reads TGTGCCAGCAGCTTGGGCAGGGGGCGCCTCGGGGAGCAGTACTTC. The full variable domain, rest sourced from reference TRBV5-8 and TRBJ2-7, is EAGVTQSPTHLIKTRGQQATLRCSPISGHTSVYWYQQALGLGLQFLLWYDEGEERNRGNFPPRFSGRQFPNYSSELNVNALELEDSALYLCASSLGRGRLGEQYFGPGTRLTVT.

This clonotype is a singleton in its sample. The chain carries TRBV13 and TRBJ1-1, with D maybe TRBD1 (6 bases). Trimming stripped 5 bases from V and 6 bases from J, with 19 bases between. In germline, CDR1 is PRHDT, CDR2 FYEKMQ (reference sequence). The CDR3 has 15 residues. The CDR3 sequence is CASSPRAQGNPEAFF. The CDR3, as DNA: TGTGCCAGCAGCCCTCGAGCCCAGGGGAATCCTGAAGCTTTCTTT. Full variable domain (remainder filled in from reference TRBV13 and TRBJ1-1): AAGVIQSPRHLIKEKRETATLKCYPIPRHDTVYWYQQGPGQDPQFLISFYEKMQSDKGSIPDRFSAQQFSDYHSELNMSSLELGDSALYFCASSPRAQGNPEAFFGQGTRLTVV.

The genes are TRBV7-9 and TRBJ2-1; 9 positions agree with TRBD2. Germline V gene data show CDR1 as SEHNR and CDR2 as FQNEAQ (reference sequence). Unmatched junction bases numbered 3, after V lost 5 bases and J lost 1 base. The CDR3 runs 15 residues. This CDR3 reads CASSHSGGSYNEQFF. As DNA, the CDR3 is TGTGCCAGCAGCCATAGCGGGGGTTCCTACAATGAGCAGTTCTTC.

The chain combines TRBV6-2 or TRBV6-3 with TRBJ2-3, with no clear D. Trimming removed 0 bases at V and 4 bases at J, with 20 bases between. Germline CDR1 is MNHEY and CDR2 is SVGEGT. The CDR3 is 18 residues long. The CDR3 bases are TGTGCCAGCAGTTACTCGATTTCAGAGCCCCCCGGCGCAGATACGCAGTATTTT. It translates to CASSYSISEPPGADTQYF.

The chain carries TRBV30 and TRBJ2-7; the D is unclear. The V end was cut by 2 bases, the J end by 0 bases, with 8 bases between. The CDR3 extends over 13 amino acids. Per the germline V gene, CDR1 is GTSNPN and CDR2 is SVGIG (reference sequence). The CDR3 sequence is CAWSTQDSYEQYF. CDR3 nucleotide sequence: TGTGCCTGGAGTACTCAGGACTCCTACGAGCAGTACTTC.

In the case of this clonotype: A junction boundary mismatches the germline segment, possibly from a read error. The V call is TRBV9, the J call TRBJ2-1; D perhaps matches TRBD1 (6 bases). Germline lookup yields CDR1 SGDLS and CDR2 YYNGEE. This CDR3 is 13 amino acids long. The CDR3 sequence: CASSVEVYREPFF. The CDR3 DNA sequence: TGTGCCAGCAGCGTAGAGGTCTACAGGGAGCCGTTCTTC.

This clonotype has only one observation. This chain links TRBV6-2 or TRBV6-3 with TRBJ1-6; 7 positions agree with TRBD1. The length of the CDR3 is 15 residues. V trimming: 6 bases; J trimming: 9 bases; junction bases outside the gene matches: 11. The V gene's germline CDR1 is MNHEY and CDR2 SVGEGT. The CDR3 here is CASRPATGSPSPLHF. CDR3 DNA sequence: TGTGCCAGCAGACCAGCGACAGGGAGCCCTTCACCCCTCCACTTT.

J is TRBJ2-7 and V is TRBV25-1; no firm D call. CDR3 size: 14 residues. V was cut by 1 base and J by 6 bases, with 13 bases left in between. The V gene's germline CDR1 is MGHDK and CDR2 SYGVNS. CDR3 sequence: CASSEFGSQTEQYF. The CDR3 nucleotides read TGTGCCAGCAGTGAATTTGGGTCTCAGACCGAGCAGTACTTC.

This clonotype appeared a few times. This chain uses TRBV12-3 or TRBV12-4 with TRBJ2-5; 7 bases are a match to TRBD1. This CDR3 has 14 residues. Trimming took 8 bases from V and 1 from J; bases not matched to a gene: 7. CDR3 sequence reads: CASSPRQGQETQYF. In DNA form, the CDR3 reads TGTGCCAGCTCACCCAGACAGGGCCAAGAGACCCAGTACTTC.

J is TRBJ2-1 and V is TRBV28; D is possibly TRBD2 (5 bases). This CDR3 region has 12 residues. The germline V and J ends were trimmed by 4 bases and 6 bases, with 7 bases remaining between them. Germline CDR1 reads MDHEN; CDR2 reads SYDVKM. The CDR3 bases are TGTGCCAGCAGTTCGGGATCCAATGAGCAGTTCTTC. It yields the protein CASSSGSNEQFF.

This chain joins TRBV6-5 and TRBJ2-5; TRBD1 is a possible D gene (5 bases). The germline gives CDR1 MNHEY, CDR2 SVGAGI. The CDR3 is 13 residues long. The ends were cut back, 3 bases at V and 1 base at J, with 6 bases in the middle. The CDR3 region is CASSYQGQETQYF. CDR3 DNA sequence: TGTGCCAGCAGTTATCAGGGCCAAGAGACCCAGTACTTC.

The chain employs TRBV5-1 and TRBJ1-1, with D perhaps TRBD1 (5 bases). In germline, CDR1 is SGHRS, CDR2 YFSETQ. This CDR3 is built from 14 residues. V dropped 4 bases and J dropped 2 bases, with 12 bases sitting between them. CDR3 nucleotides: TGCGCCAGCAGCGGGGACCTGGGAAACACTGAAGCTTTCTTT. Translated: CASSGDLGNTEAFF. The full variable domain, its missing parts supplied by reference TRBV5-1 and TRBJ1-1, is KAGVTQTPRYLIKTRGQQVTLSCSPISGHRSVSWYQQTPGQGLQFLFEYFSETQRNKGNFPGRFSGRQFSNSRSEMNVSTLELGDSALYLCASSGDLGNTEAFFGQGTRLTVV.

As to this clonotype: The junction does not match germline at one end; this may be a read error. The V gene is TRBV5-4, the J gene TRBJ2-2; D is undetermined. The germline gives CDR1 SGHNT, CDR2 YYREEE (reference sequence). CDR3 size: 16 residues. CDR3 in DNA: TGTGCCAGCAGCTTGGGGGGATCAAGGAACCCCGGGGAGCTGTTTTTT. It specifies CASSLGGSRNPGELFF.

V gene TRBV24-1 combines with J gene TRBJ1-5, with D perhaps matching TRBD1 (5 bases). The CDR3 consists of 15 residues. V lost 3 bases to trimming and J lost 4 bases, with 12 bases between them. CDR1 is KGHDR and CDR2 is SFDVKD in the germline V gene. The CDR3 region has the DNA TGTGCCACCAGTGATGGGGGACTGCGAAATCAGCCCCAGCATTTT. Its translation is CATSDGGLRNQPQHF.

V gene TRBV30 combines with J gene TRBJ2-2; D is possibly TRBD1 (5 bases). Trimming removed 2 bases from V and 7 bases from J, with 8 bases in between. The CDR3 loop spans 12 amino acids. Germline V gene lookup returns CDR1 GTSNPN and CDR2 SVGIG (reference sequence). DNA for the CDR3: TGTGCCTGGAGTCAGGGCGTCGGGGAGCTGTTTTTT. It encodes CAWSQGVGELFF.

This clonotype was observed once. The gene calls are TRBV30 and TRBJ2-5; tentatively, D is TRBD1 or TRBD2 (5 bases each). CDR1 and CDR2 from the germline V gene are GTSNPN and SVGIG (reference sequence). The CDR3 is 14 residues long. The V end was cut by 1 base, the J end by 1 base, with 10 bases between. Written as DNA, the CDR3 is TGTGCCTGGAGTGAGGGGCGGGTCCAAGAGACCCAGTACTTC. It encodes CAWSEGRVQETQYF. Full variable domain (missing parts from reference TRBV30 and TRBJ2-5): SQTIHQWPATLVQPVGSPLSLECTVEGTSNPNLYWYRQAAGRGLQLLFYSVGIGQISSEVPQNLSASRPQDRQFILSSKKLLLSDSGFYLCAWSEGRVQETQYFGPGTRLLVL.

The chain uses TRBV18 and TRBJ1-1; TRBD1 agrees at 7 bases. The CDR3 consists of 13 residues. CDR1 and CDR2 from the germline V gene are KGHSH and LQKENI. V was pared by 2 bases and J by 6 bases, with 3 bases of the junction left unmatched. The CDR3 spells CASSPKQGPEAFF. CDR3 coding DNA: TGTGCCAGCTCACCAAAACAGGGGCCTGAAGCTTTCTTT.

This chain links TRBV6-7 with TRBJ1-5; TRBD1 is a possible D gene (6 bases). TRBV6-7 is flagged as an ORF with uncertain function. This CDR3 is 17 amino acids long. The V gene lost 0 bases and the J gene lost 6 bases, with 18 bases spanning the gap. The CDR3 region has the DNA TGTGCCAGCAGTTACTCGTTATCGGGGGGCAAATCTCAGCCCCAGCATTTT. It translates to CASSYSLSGGKSQPQHF.

This clonotype turned up a few times. This chain uses TRBV5-1 with TRBJ1-2; D is unclear. The V end was cut by 4 bases, the J end by 2 bases, with 6 bases between. The V gene's germline CDR1 is SGHRS and CDR2 YFSETQ. The CDR3 length is 12 residues. The CDR3 nucleotides read TGCGCCAGCAGCCCCGCAAACTATGGCTACACCTTC. Its translation is CASSPANYGYTF. Full variable domain (outside the CDR3, taken from reference TRBV5-1 and TRBJ1-2): KAGVTQTPRYLIKTRGQQVTLSCSPISGHRSVSWYQQTPGQGLQFLFEYFSETQRNKGNFPGRFSGRQFSNSRSEMNVSTLELGDSALYLCASSPANYGYTFGSGTRLTVV.

The gene calls are TRBV7-8 and TRBJ2-3; 8 bases are shared with TRBD2. Germline values: CDR1 SGHVS, CDR2 FQNEAQ. The CDR3 has 16 residues. V shed 0 bases and J 4 bases; nucleotides not matched to a gene: 6. The CDR3 loop is CASSLAAGGAADTQYF. The CDR3 DNA reads TGTGCCAGCAGCTTAGCGGCCGGGGGGGCCGCAGATACGCAGTATTTT. Full variable domain (remainder filled in from reference TRBV7-8 and TRBJ2-3): GAGVSQSPRYKVAKRGQDVALRCDPISGHVSLFWYQQALGQGPEFLTYFQNEAQLDKSGLPSDRFFAERPEGSVSTLKIQRTQQEDSAVYLCASSLAAGGAADTQYFGPGTRLTVL.

The chain recombines TRBV3-1 with TRBJ2-5, with no clear D. CDR1 and CDR2 (germline): LGHDT, YNNKEL (reference sequence). This CDR3 spans 11 amino acids. Trimming pared 10 bases from V and 3 bases from J, leaving 9 bases between. The CDR3 loop is CATRKEETQYF. The CDR3 DNA reads TGTGCCACAAGGAAGGAAGAGACCCAGTACTTC.

The genes are TRBV7-8 and TRBJ1-6; perhaps TRBD1 as D (5 bases). Germline values: CDR1 SGHVS, CDR2 FQNEAQ. Between the trimmed V and J ends, which lost 8 bases and 5 bases, there was a span of 10 bases. The CDR3 spans 13 residues. This CDR3 reads CASSRGHNSPLHF. CDR3 coding DNA: TGTGCCAGCTCCCGGGGCCATAATTCACCCCTCCACTTT.

The V call is TRBV18, the J call TRBJ1-5; a weak D match, TRBD1 (6 bases). Germline V gives CDR1 KGHSH, CDR2 LQKENI. There are 16 residues in the CDR3. V dropped 0 bases and J dropped 2 bases, with 11 bases sitting between them. CDR3 in amino acids: CASSPPKGEGNQPQHF. In DNA, the CDR3 is TGTGCCAGCTCACCACCGAAGGGGGAGGGCAATCAGCCCCAGCATTTT.